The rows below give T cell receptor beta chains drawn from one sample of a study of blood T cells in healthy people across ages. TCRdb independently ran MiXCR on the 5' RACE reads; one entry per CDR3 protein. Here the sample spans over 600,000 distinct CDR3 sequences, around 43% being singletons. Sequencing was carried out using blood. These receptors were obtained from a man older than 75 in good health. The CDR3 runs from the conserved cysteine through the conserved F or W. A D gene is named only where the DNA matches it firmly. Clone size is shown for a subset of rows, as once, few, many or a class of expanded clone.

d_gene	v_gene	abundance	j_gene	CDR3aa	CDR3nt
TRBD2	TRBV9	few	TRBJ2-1	CASSPGLAGGQRIQNEQFF	TGTGCCAGCAGCCCCGGACTAGCGGGGGGCCAACGAATACAAAATGAGCAGTTCTTC
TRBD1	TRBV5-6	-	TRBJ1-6	CASSLDFRNRDSSYNSPLHF	TGTGCCAGCAGCTTGGATTTCCGAAACAGGGACAGCTCCTATAATTCACCCCTCCACTTT
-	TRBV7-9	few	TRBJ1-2	CASVGGMDYGYTF	TGTGCCAGCGTGGGAGGAATGGACTATGGCTACACCTTC
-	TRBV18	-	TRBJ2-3	CASSPDRGSDTQYF	TGTGCCAGCTCACCAGACCGGGGCTCCGATACGCAGTATTTT
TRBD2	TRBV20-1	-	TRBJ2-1	CSAFLAGVAYNEQFF	TGCAGTGCTTTCCTAGCGGGAGTAGCCTACAATGAGCAGTTCTTC
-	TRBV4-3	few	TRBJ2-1	CASSPSLGVTYNEQFF	TGCGCCAGCAGCCCCTCCTTAGGGGTTACCTACAATGAGCAGTTCTTC
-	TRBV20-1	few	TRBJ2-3	CSASPVTDTQYF	TGCAGTGCTAGCCCCGTCACAGATACGCAGTATTTT
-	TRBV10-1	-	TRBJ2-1	CTSSENRAGDEQFF	TGCACCAGCAGCGAGAACAGGGCAGGGGATGAGCAGTTCTTC
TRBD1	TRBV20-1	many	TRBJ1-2	CSATHRGGFYGYTF	TGCAGTGCTACACACAGGGGCGGTTTCTATGGCTACACCTTC
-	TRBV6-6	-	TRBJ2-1	CASSSDNEQFF	TGTGCCAGCAGCTCAGACAATGAGCAGTTCTTC
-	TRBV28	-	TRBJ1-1	CASSPPVTGGTEAFF	TGTGCCAGCAGCCCCCCCGTCACGGGTGGCACTGAAGCTTTCTTT
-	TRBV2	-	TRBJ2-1	CASIYNGPYNEQFF	TGTGCCAGCATTTATAACGGCCCTTACAATGAGCAGTTCTTC
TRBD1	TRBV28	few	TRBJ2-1	CASRDHLGQGDNEQFF	TGTGCCAGCAGGGACCATTTGGGACAGGGTGACAATGAGCAGTTCTTC